The 15 T cell receptor beta chains below all came from one sample that was sequenced in a study of T cells after yellow fever vaccination (dated by TCRdb to about 2019). The label giving this sample's treatment or condition can be read as: live attenuated yellow fever vaccine strain. The protocol used for the library was 5' RACE. These reads were obtained on an Illumina NovaSeq 6000. The raw public data were reprocessed by TCRdb itself: fastp quality trimming at Q25, MiXCR clonotype calling, in-frame beta chains only. Rows with one shared CDR3 protein collapse into an entry with the most common genes and DNA. The sample table lists about 330,000 distinct CDR3 sequences, 4.1% of them with a count of one. The top ten constitute about 26% of the sample. The starting material was PBMCs, obtained 5 days after the yellow fever booster vaccination. Receptor source: a man between 18 and 35 years old who received the YFV17D yellow fever vaccine.

CDR3 sequence (DNA): TGCAGTGCTAGAGGTGGGGGAGGCGGGGGGCCTTTGTTTGATACGCAGTATTTT. Residues: CSARGGGGGGPLFDTQYF. V usage is TRBV20-1 and J usage is TRBJ2-3, with 8 bases fitting TRBD2. The J segment lost 6 bases and the V segment lost 1 base, leaving 18 bases of the junction unmatched. This CDR3 has 18 residues. Germline assignment: CDR1 DFQATT and CDR2 SNEGSKA (reference sequence).

This clonotype showed up many times. CDR3: CASSYGREETQYF. The CDR3 coding sequence is TGTGCCAGCAGCTATGGCAGGGAAGAGACCCAGTACTTC. The chain combines TRBV7-9 with TRBJ2-5; TRBD1 is a possible D gene (5 bases). The V and J ends lost 4 bases and 3 bases respectively, with 9 bases between them. This CDR3 has 13 residues. The germline V gene has CDR1 SEHNR and CDR2 FQNEAQ (reference sequence). Full variable domain (remainder filled in from reference TRBV7-9 and TRBJ2-5): DTGVSQNPRHKITKRGQNVTFRCDPISEHNRLYWYRQTLGQGPEFLTYFQNEAQLEKSRLLSDRFSAERPKGSFSTLEIQRTEQGDSAMYLCASSYGREETQYFGPGTRLLVL.

This clonotype came up many times. The chain has TRBV7-2 and TRBJ1-1, with D maybe TRBD1 (6 bases). The V and J ends lost 3 bases and 0 bases respectively, with 8 bases between them. The germline gives CDR1 SGHTA, CDR2 FQGNSA. The CDR3 runs to 14 residues. This CDR3 is CASSLDSVNTEAFF. The CDR3 DNA reads as TGTGCCAGCAGCTTGGACAGCGTGAACACTGAAGCTTTCTTT.

This sequence joins TRBV4-3 and TRBJ2-1, with D perhaps TRBD2 (5 bases). Germline CDR1 LGHNA, CDR2 YSLEER. Trimming cost V 0 bases and J 1 base, with 10 bases left between them. The CDR3 runs to 16 residues. CDR3 region: CASSQELTRSYNEQFF. The CDR3 nucleotides read TGCGCCAGCAGCCAAGAGCTCACTAGGTCCTACAATGAGCAGTTCTTC.

This clonotype was found a few times. The chain is built from TRBV5-1 and TRBJ1-3; TRBD1 might be the D (5 bases). CDR1 SGHRS and CDR2 YFSETQ come from the germline V gene. The V end lost 0 bases, the J end lost 16 bases, and 11 bases lay between the germline ends. This CDR3 spans 11 amino acids. CDR3 loop: CASSLGRPGYF. The CDR3 DNA follows: TGCGCCAGCAGCTTGGGACGGCCAGGGTATTTT.

This clonotype came up many times. The rearrangement joins TRBV20-1 to TRBJ2-1; a weak D match, TRBD2 (5 bases). This CDR3 has 14 amino acids. V lost 0 bases and J 8 bases, leaving 14 bases between the germline ends. Germline CDR1 is DFQATT and CDR2 is SNEGSKA (reference sequence). The CDR3 loop reads CSARDQRAGDEQFF. In DNA, the CDR3 is TGCAGTGCTAGAGATCAAAGGGCGGGCGATGAGCAGTTCTTC.

The CDR3 DNA is TGTGCCAGCAGCTCCCCTCGGTGGGGCATTCGATCTCAGCCCCAGCATTTT. Encoded protein: CASSSPRWGIRSQPQHF. This chain links TRBV7-8 with TRBJ1-5; TRBD1 is a possible D gene (5 bases). V lost 4 bases and J lost 6, with 22 bases in between. Germline V lookup: CDR1 SGHVS, CDR2 FQNEAQ. The CDR3 has 17 amino acids.

This clonotype was seen ten or more times. This chain uses TRBV6-1 with TRBJ1-4; D is ambiguous. CDR3 length equals 11 residues. V was pared by 6 bases and J by 7 bases, with 6 bases between. Germline values: CDR1 MNHNS, CDR2 SASEGT. The CDR3 DNA sequence: TGTGCCAGCAGGTTCAGTGAAAAACTGTTTTTT. Translating gives CASRFSEKLFF.

J is TRBJ1-3 and V is TRBV9; 9 bases are shared with TRBD1. Germline loops: CDR1 SGDLS, CDR2 YYNGEE. The CDR3 is 15 residues long. Unmatched junction bases numbered 6, after V lost 4 bases and J lost 4 bases. As DNA, the CDR3 is TGTGCCAGCAGCCCGCGACAGGGGGTCGGAAACACCATATATTTT. It specifies CASSPRQGVGNTIYF.

This clonotype was observed a handful of times. This chain links TRBV18 with TRBJ1-6; tentatively, D is TRBD1 (5 bases). CDR1 KGHSH and CDR2 LQKENI come from the germline V gene. Trimming left V 3 bases short and J 8 bases short, with 11 bases between. The CDR3 loop spans 14 amino acids. In nucleotides, the CDR3 is TGTGCCAGCTCACCGGACGGGGGGGATTCACCCCTCCACTTT. Its translation: CASSPDGGDSPLHF.

The chain joins TRBV4-2 to TRBJ1-2, with D possibly TRBD1 on 6 matching bases. Germline-derived CDR1 and CDR2 are LGHNA and YNFKEQ. V dropped 3 bases and J dropped 4 bases, with 12 bases sitting between them. The CDR3 spans 14 residues. CDR3 residues: CASSQGGGSYGYTF. DNA of the CDR3: TGTGCCAGCAGCCAGGGGGGGGGCTCCTATGGCTACACCTTC.

This chain uses TRBV29-1 with TRBJ1-1, with D maybe TRBD1 (5 bases). Germline CDR1 SQVTM, CDR2 ANQGSEA. V lost 3 bases to trimming and J lost 3 bases, with 8 bases between them. The CDR3 is 12 amino acids. This chain's CDR3 is CSVDSGYTEAFF. In DNA, the CDR3 is TGCAGCGTTGATTCAGGGTACACTGAAGCTTTCTTT.

This chain joins TRBV10-3 and TRBJ1-4; D ambiguous. CDR3 size: 15 residues. Germline lookup yields CDR1 ENHRY and CDR2 SYGVKD. V lost 2 bases, J lost 0 bases, and 7 bases lay in between. DNA for the CDR3: TGTGCCATCAGTGAGCCGACCGCAACTAATGAAAAACTGTTTTTT. Its translation is CAISEPTATNEKLFF.

This clonotype showed up just a few times. The J gene is TRBJ2-1, the V gene TRBV10-3; TRBD2 might be the D (5 bases). The V end was cut by 10 bases, the J end by 1 base, with 17 bases between. CDR1 is ENHRY, CDR2 SYGVKD, per germline. This CDR3 has 15 residues. CDR3: CATHGVWGSYNEQFF. The CDR3 DNA follows: TGTGCCACCCACGGGGTTTGGGGATCCTACAATGAGCAGTTCTTC.

This clonotype showed up many times. The V and J genes are TRBV20-1 and TRBJ2-7, with D perhaps TRBD1 (6 bases). With 6 bases removed from V and 0 bases from J, the gap between germline ends came to 12 bases. CDR1 and CDR2 (germline): DFQATT, SNEGSKA (reference sequence). The CDR3 runs 13 residues. DNA for the CDR3: TGCAGTGCCCAGAGGACAGCCTCCTACGAGCAGTACTTC. It yields the protein CSAQRTASYEQYF.